This T cell receptor beta chain was obtained from a study of cytomegalovirus exposure and HLA in healthy donors. In the PCR, 60 Vbeta and 13 Jbeta primers were used. TCRdb's table, derived via immunoSEQ multiplex PCR, lists solely in-frame clones and lacks some. The sample includes just over 200,000 clones. About this clone: Additional DNA sequences in this sample encode the identical CDR3.

With 0 bases clipped from V and 0 bases from J, the junction kept 17 bases outside the gene matches. Germline values: CDR1 KGHSH, CDR2 LQKENI. The CDR3 loop spans 22 amino acids. The receptor's source is a girl between 2 and 10 years old in good health and CMV-seropositive. The rearrangement links TRBV18 to TRBJ2-6; TRBD1 aligns across 7 bases. Sequenced material: PBMCs. The CDR3 loop reads CASSPPFGTVAYLPSGANVLTF. The CDR3 DNA reads TGTGCCAGCTCACCACCGTTTGGGACAGTAGCCTACTTGCCCTCTGGGGCCAACGTCCTGACTTTC.